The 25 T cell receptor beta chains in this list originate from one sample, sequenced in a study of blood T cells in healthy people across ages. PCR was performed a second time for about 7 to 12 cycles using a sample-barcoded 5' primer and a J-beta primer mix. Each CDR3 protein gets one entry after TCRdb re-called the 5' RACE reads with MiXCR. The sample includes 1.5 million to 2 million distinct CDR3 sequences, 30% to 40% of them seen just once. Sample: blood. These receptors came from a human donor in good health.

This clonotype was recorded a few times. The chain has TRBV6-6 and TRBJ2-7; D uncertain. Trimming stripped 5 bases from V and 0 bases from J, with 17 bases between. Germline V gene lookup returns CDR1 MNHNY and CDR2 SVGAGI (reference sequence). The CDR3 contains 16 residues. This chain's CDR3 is CASSRPSADTSYEQYF. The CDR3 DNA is TGTGCCAGCAGTCGACCTTCGGCAGACACCTCCTACGAGCAGTACTTC.

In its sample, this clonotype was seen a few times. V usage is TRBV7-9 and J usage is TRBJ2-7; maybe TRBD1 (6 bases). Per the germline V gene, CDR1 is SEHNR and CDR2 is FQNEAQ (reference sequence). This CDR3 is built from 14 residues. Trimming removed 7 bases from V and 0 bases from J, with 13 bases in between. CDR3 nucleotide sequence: TGTGCCAGCACCCAAACAGGGTCCTCCTACGAGCAGTACTTC. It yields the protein CASTQTGSSYEQYF.

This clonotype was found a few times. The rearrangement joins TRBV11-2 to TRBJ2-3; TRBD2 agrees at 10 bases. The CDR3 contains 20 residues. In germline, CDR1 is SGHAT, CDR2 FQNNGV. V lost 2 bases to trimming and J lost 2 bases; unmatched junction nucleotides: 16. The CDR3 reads CASSLPNSGGPRIYTDTQYF. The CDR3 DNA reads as TGTGCCAGCAGCTTACCAAATAGCGGGGGGCCCAGAATATACACAGATACGCAGTATTTT. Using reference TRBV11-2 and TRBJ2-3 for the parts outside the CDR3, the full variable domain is EAGVAQSPRYKIIEKRQSVAFWCNPISGHATLYWYQQILGQGPKLLIQFQNNGVVDDSQLPKDRFSAERLKGVDSTLKIQPAKLEDSAVYLCASSLPNSGGPRIYTDTQYFGPGTRLTVL.

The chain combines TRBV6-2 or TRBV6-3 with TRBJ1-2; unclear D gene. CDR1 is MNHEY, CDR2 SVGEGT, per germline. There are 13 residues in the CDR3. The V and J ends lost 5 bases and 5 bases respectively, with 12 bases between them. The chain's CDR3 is CASSIGPVYGYTF. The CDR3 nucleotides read TGTGCCAGCAGTATCGGCCCTGTTTATGGCTACACCTTC.

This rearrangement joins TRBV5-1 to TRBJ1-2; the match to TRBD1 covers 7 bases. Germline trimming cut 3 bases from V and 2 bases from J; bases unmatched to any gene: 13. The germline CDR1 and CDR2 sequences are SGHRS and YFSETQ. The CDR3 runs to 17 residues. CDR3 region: CASSSDRTHTINYGYTF. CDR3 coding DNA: TGCGCCAGCAGCTCGGACAGGACGCATACCATAAACTATGGCTACACCTTC.

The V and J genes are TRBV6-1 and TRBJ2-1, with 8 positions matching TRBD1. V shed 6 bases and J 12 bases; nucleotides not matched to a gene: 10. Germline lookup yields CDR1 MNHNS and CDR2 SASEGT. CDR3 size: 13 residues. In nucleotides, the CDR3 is TGTGCCAGCAGGAACAACGCGGGACAGGTGCAGTTCTTC. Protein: CASRNNAGQVQFF.

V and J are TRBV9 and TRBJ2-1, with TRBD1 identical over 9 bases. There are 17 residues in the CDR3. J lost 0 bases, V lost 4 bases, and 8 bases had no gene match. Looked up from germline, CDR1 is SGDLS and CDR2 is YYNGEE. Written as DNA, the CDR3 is TGTGCCAGCAGCTCGAGGACAGGGGCAGGCTCCTACAATGAGCAGTTCTTC. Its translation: CASSSRTGAGSYNEQFF.

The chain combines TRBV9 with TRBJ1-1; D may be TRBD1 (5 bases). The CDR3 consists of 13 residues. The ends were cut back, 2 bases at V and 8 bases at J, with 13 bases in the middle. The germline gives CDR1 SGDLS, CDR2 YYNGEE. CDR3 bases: TGTGCCAGCAGCGTTCACTTAGAGGGGGAAGCTTTCTTT. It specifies CASSVHLEGEAFF.

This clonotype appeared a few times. CDR3: CASSTSRQGRGTDTQYF. CDR3 in DNA: TGTGCCAGCAGCACTAGTCGCCAGGGGAGGGGTACAGATACGCAGTATTTT. This rearrangement joins TRBV7-2 to TRBJ2-3; maybe TRBD2 (7 bases). V lost 5 bases and J 3 bases, leaving 21 bases between the germline ends. Germline V CDR1 and CDR2: SGHTA, FQGNSA. The CDR3 loop spans 17 amino acids.

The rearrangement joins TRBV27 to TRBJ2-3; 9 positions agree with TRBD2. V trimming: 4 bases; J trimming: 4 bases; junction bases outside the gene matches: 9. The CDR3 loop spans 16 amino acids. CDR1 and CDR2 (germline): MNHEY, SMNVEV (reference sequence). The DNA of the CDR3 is TGTGCCAGCAGTTCCCGGGGACTAGCCCAAGCAGATACGCAGTATTTT. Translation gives CASSSRGLAQADTQYF.

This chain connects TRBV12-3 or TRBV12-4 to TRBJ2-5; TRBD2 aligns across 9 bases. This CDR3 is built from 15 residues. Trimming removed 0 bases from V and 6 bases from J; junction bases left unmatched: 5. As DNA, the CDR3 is TGTGCCAGCAGTTTAGCTGGCGGGGGGGCCCAGACCCAGTACTTC. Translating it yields CASSLAGGGAQTQYF.

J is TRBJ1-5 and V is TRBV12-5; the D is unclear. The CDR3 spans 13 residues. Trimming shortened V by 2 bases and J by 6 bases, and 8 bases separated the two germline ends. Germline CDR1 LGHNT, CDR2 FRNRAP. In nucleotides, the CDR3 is TGTGCTAGTGGTTTGTGGGTGGGTCAGCCCCAGCATTTT. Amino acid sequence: CASGLWVGQPQHF. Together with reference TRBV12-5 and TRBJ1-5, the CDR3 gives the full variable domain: DARVTQTPRHKVTEMGQEVTMRCQPILGHNTVFWYRQTMMQGLELLAYFRNRAPLDDSGMPKDRFSAEMPDATLATLKIQPSEPRDSAVYFCASGLWVGQPQHFGDGTRLSIL.

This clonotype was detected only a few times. CDR3 region: CASSQFIQQGDTQYF. The CDR3 coding sequence is TGCGCCAGCAGCCAATTTATCCAACAGGGGGATACGCAGTATTTT. The rearrangement joins TRBV4-1 to TRBJ2-3; TRBD1 agrees at 7 bases. There are 15 residues in the CDR3. Germline values: CDR1 MGHRA, CDR2 YSYEKL. J was trimmed by 6 bases and V by 2 bases; bases with no gene match: 8.

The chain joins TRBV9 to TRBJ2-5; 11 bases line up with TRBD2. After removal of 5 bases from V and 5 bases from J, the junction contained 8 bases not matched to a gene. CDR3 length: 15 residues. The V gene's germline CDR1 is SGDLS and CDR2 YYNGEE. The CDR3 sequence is CASSDIAGGPETQYF. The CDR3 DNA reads TGTGCCAGCAGTGATATAGCGGGGGGGCCCGAGACCCAGTACTTC.

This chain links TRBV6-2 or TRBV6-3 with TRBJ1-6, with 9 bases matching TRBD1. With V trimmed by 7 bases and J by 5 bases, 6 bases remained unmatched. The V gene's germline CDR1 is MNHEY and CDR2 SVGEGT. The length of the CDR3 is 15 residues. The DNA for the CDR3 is TGTGCCAGCACCAGAGGGGACAGGGATAATTCACCCCTCCACTTT. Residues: CASTRGDRDNSPLHF.

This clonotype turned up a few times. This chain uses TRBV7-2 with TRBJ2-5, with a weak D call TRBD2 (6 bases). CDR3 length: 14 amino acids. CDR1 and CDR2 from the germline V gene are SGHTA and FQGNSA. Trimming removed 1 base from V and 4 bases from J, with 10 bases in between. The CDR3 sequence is CASSLEVGGETQYF. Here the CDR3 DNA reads TGTGCCAGCAGCTTAGAGGTGGGAGGAGAGACCCAGTACTTC.

Here the CDR3 reads CASSLMPGTLNTEAFF. The CDR3 DNA reads TGCGCCAGCAGCTTGATGCCAGGGACCCTGAACACTGAAGCTTTCTTT. This chain connects TRBV5-1 to TRBJ1-1, with D perhaps TRBD1 (5 bases). CDR1 is SGHRS and CDR2 is YFSETQ in the germline V gene. The CDR3 extends over 16 amino acids. The germline V and J ends were trimmed by 1 base and 0 bases, with 13 bases remaining between them.

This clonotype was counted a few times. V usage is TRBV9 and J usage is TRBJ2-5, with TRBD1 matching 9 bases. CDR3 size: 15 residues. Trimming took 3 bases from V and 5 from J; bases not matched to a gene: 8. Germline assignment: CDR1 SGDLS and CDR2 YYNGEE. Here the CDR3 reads CASSAGQGMWETQYF. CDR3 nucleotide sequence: TGTGCCAGCAGCGCCGGACAGGGGATGTGGGAGACCCAGTACTTC. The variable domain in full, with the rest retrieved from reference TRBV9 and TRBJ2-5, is DSGVTQTPKHLITATGQRVTLRCSPRSGDLSVYWYQQSLDQGLQFLIQYYNGEERAKGNILERFSAQQFPDLHSELNLSSLELGDSALYFCASSAGQGMWETQYFGPGTRLLVL.

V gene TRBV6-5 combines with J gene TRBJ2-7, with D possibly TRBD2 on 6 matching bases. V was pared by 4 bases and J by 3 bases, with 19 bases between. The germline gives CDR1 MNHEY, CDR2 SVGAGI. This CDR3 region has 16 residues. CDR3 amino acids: CASSSRGTYPLYEQYF. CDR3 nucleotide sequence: TGTGCCAGCAGTTCCCGAGGGACTTACCCCCTCTACGAGCAGTACTTC.

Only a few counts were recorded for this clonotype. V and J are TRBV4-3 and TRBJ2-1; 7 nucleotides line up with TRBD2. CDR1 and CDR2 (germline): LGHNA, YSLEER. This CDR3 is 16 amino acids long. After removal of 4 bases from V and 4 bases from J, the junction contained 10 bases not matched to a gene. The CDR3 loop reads CASSPAGGYSYNEQFF. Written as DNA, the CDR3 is TGCGCCAGCAGCCCCGCCGGGGGGTACTCTTACAATGAGCAGTTCTTC.

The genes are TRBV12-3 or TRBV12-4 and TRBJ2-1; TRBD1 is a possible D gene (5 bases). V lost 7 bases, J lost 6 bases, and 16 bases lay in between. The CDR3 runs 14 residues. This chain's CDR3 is CASTLGQVGNEQFF. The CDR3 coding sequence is TGTGCCAGCACCTTGGGGCAGGTTGGCAATGAGCAGTTCTTC.

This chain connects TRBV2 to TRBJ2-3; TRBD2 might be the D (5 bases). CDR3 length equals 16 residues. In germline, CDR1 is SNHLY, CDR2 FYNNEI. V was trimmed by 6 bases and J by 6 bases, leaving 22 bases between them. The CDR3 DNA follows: TGTGCCAGCAGCCAAATTTCAGCGAGGGCATCCGATACGCAGTATTTT. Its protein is CASSQISARASDTQYF.

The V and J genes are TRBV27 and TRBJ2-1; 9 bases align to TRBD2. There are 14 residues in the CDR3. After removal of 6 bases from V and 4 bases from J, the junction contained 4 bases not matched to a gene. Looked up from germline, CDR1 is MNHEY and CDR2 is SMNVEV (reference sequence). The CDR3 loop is CASSRGGEYNEQFF. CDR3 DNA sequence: TGTGCCAGCAGCCGCGGGGGGGAATACAATGAGCAGTTCTTC.

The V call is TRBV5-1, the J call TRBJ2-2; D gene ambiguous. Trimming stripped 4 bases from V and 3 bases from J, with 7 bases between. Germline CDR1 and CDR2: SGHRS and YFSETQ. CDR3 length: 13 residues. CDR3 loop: CASSAKDTGELFF. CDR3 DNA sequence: TGCGCCAGCAGCGCGAAGGACACCGGGGAGCTGTTTTTT. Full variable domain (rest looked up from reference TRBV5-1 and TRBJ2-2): KAGVTQTPRYLIKTRGQQVTLSCSPISGHRSVSWYQQTPGQGLQFLFEYFSETQRNKGNFPGRFSGRQFSNSRSEMNVSTLELGDSALYLCASSAKDTGELFFGEGSRLTVL.

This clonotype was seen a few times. For the CDR3, the DNA is TGTGCCAGCAGTTCCCCGGGACAATTTCAGCCCCAGCATTTT. Translating it yields CASSSPGQFQPQHF. This chain connects TRBV12-3 or TRBV12-4 to TRBJ1-5; a weak D match, TRBD1 (6 bases). CDR3 length: 14 amino acids. Between the trimmed V and J ends, which lost 4 bases and 6 bases, there was a span of 13 bases.